The 26 T cell receptor beta chains listed next were all sequenced from one sample in a study of cytomegalovirus exposure and HLA in healthy donors. The PCR made use of 60 Vbeta and 13 Jbeta primers. The repertoire was sequenced with immunoSEQ multiplex PCR; TCRdb's copy has only in-frame clones and lacks some. This table holds some 150,000 clones, around 80% found once. The sequenced sample was PBMCs. These receptors were taken from a man aged 18 to 29 in good health and CMV-seropositive.

The V and J genes are TRBV7-6 and TRBJ2-3; 14 nucleotides agree with TRBD2. This CDR3 contains 19 residues. Per the germline V gene, CDR1 is SGHVS and CDR2 is FNYEAQ. Germline trimming cut 3 bases from V and 2 bases from J; bases unmatched to any gene: 10. CDR3 DNA sequence: TGTGCCAGCAGCTTGACTAGCGGGAGGGCCGAATCAACCACAGATACGCAGTATTTT. As protein: CASSLTSGRAESTTDTQYF.

The V call is TRBV19, the J call TRBJ2-7; 11 bases line up with TRBD2. CDR1 is LNHDA, CDR2 SQIVND, per germline (reference sequence). V dropped 5 bases and J dropped 3; count of bases not matched to a gene: 3. The length of the CDR3 is 14 residues. The CDR3 loop reads CASSPGLAGYEQYF. CDR3 DNA: TGTGCCAGTAGTCCTGGACTAGCGGGCTACGAGCAGTACTTC.

CDR3 region: CASSLLGGSPEKLFF. In nucleotides, the CDR3 is TGTGCCAGCAGCTTACTCGGCGGATCTCCAGAAAAACTGTTTTTT. The J gene is TRBJ1-4, the V gene TRBV7-9; no definite D call. Per the germline V gene, CDR1 is SEHNR and CDR2 is FQNEAQ (reference sequence). The CDR3 sequence is 15 residues long. Trimming left V 2 bases short and J 8 bases short, with 15 bases between. The full variable domain, rest sourced from reference TRBV7-9 and TRBJ1-4, is DTGVSQNPRHKITKRGQNVTFRCDPISEHNRLYWYRQTLGQGPEFLTYFQNEAQLEKSRLLSDRFSAERPKGSFSTLEIQRTEQGDSAMYLCASSLLGGSPEKLFFGSGTQLSVL.

V and J are TRBV29-1 and TRBJ1-2; D may be TRBD1 (5 bases). The V end lost 6 bases, the J end lost 3 bases, and 11 bases lay between the germline ends. The CDR3 spans 12 residues. The V gene's germline CDR1 is SQVTM and CDR2 ANQGSEA. The CDR3 loop reads CSVPWGDYGYTF. CDR3 bases: TGCAGCGTCCCTTGGGGGGACTATGGCTACACCTTC.

This clone was seen a handful of times. J is TRBJ1-1 and V is TRBV6-5; possibly TRBD1 for D (6 bases). From germline, CDR1 is MNHEY and CDR2 SVGAGI. The CDR3 is 13 amino acids. V was pared by 2 bases and J by 4 bases, with 8 bases between. The chain's CDR3 is CASSYKGVTEAFF. CDR3 DNA sequence: TGTGCCAGCAGTTACAAGGGGGTCACTGAAGCTTTCTTT.

The J gene is TRBJ2-5, the V gene TRBV10-3; 9 nucleotides match TRBD2. The CDR3 sequence is 19 residues long. Germline CDR1 and CDR2: ENHRY and SYGVKD. Trimming cost V 0 bases and J 5 bases; bases outside gene matches: 16. CDR3 in DNA: TGTGCCATCAGTGAGTCGAGGTTTAGTTCTAGCGGGGTCGGGGAGACCCAGTACTTC. Protein: CAISESRFSSSGVGETQYF.

This clone was seen just once. The chain couples TRBV6-5 to TRBJ2-7; 9 bases match TRBD2. The CDR3 runs 15 residues. In germline, CDR1 is MNHEY, CDR2 SVGAGI. Trimming removed 5 bases from V and 1 base from J; junction bases left unmatched: 6. Here the CDR3 DNA reads TGTGCCAGCAGTCCCGCGGGGGGGAGTTCCTACGAGCAGTACTTC. Translation gives CASSPAGGSSYEQYF.

The rearrangement joins TRBV11-3 to TRBJ1-1; maybe TRBD1 (5 bases). With 2 bases removed from V and 1 base from J, the gap between germline ends came to 11 bases. The CDR3 totals 15 residues. Germline values: CDR1 SGHNT, CDR2 YENEEA. CDR3 coding DNA: TGTGCCAGCAGCTTAAGTGGCAGGGCGAACACTGAAGCTTTCTTT. The encoded protein is CASSLSGRANTEAFF.

The chain is built from TRBV4-2 and TRBJ2-7; maybe TRBD1 (6 bases). CDR1 and CDR2 from the germline V gene are LGHNA and YNFKEQ. This CDR3 spans 16 amino acids. The V and J ends lost 0 bases and 0 bases respectively, with 12 bases between them. CDR3 residues: CASSQDYGTPSYEQYF. CDR3 DNA: TGTGCCAGCAGCCAAGATTATGGGACACCCTCCTACGAGCAGTACTTC.

This clone was found a few times. The chain joins TRBV20-1 to TRBJ2-7; no definite D call. Germline CDR1 and CDR2: DFQATT and SNEGSKA (reference sequence). Trimming cost V 2 bases and J 3 bases, with 5 bases left between them. CDR3 length: 11 amino acids. The CDR3: CSARLDYEQYF. The CDR3 nucleotides read TGCAGTGCTAGACTAGACTACGAGCAGTACTTC.

The chain joins TRBV6-5 to TRBJ2-4; 10 bases line up with TRBD2. This CDR3 is built from 15 residues. Germline CDR1 and CDR2: MNHEY and SVGAGI. The J segment lost 6 bases and the V segment lost 6 bases, leaving 8 bases of the junction unmatched. CDR3 residues: CASRSTRTSGNIQYF. CDR3 sequence (DNA): TGTGCCAGCAGATCAACGAGGACTAGCGGAAACATTCAGTACTTC.

The genes are TRBV5-1 and TRBJ2-1, with TRBD2 matching 13 bases. V shed 4 bases and J 7 bases; nucleotides not matched to a gene: 14. The CDR3 runs to 18 residues. CDR1 and CDR2 (germline): SGHRS, YFSETQ. This CDR3 is CASSAPPTSGRVVNEQFF. CDR3 bases: TGCGCCAGCAGCGCGCCTCCCACTAGCGGGAGGGTTGTGAATGAGCAGTTCTTC. Complete variable domain (other parts from reference TRBV5-1 and TRBJ2-1): KAGVTQTPRYLIKTRGQQVTLSCSPISGHRSVSWYQQTPGQGLQFLFEYFSETQRNKGNFPGRFSGRQFSNSRSEMNVSTLELGDSALYLCASSAPPTSGRVVNEQFFGPGTRLTVL.

This clone has only one observation. The CDR3 loop reads CATSSPYDTTGPGGNTIYF. The CDR3 DNA follows: TGTGCCACCAGCAGTCCTTACGACACTACAGGTCCGGGCGGAAACACCATATATTTT. The chain uses TRBV15 and TRBJ1-3; TRBD1 might be the D (5 bases). Trimming stripped 3 bases from V and 4 bases from J, with 25 bases between. Germline lookup yields CDR1 LNHNV and CDR2 YYDKDF (reference sequence). The length of the CDR3 is 19 residues.

The V call is TRBV13, the J call TRBJ1-1, with D uncertain. Trimming removed 7 bases from V and 0 bases from J, with 12 bases in between. In germline, CDR1 is PRHDT, CDR2 FYEKMQ (reference sequence). This CDR3 region has 14 residues. The CDR3 bases are TGTGCCAGCATTAACCGGGGATTGAACACTGAAGCTTTCTTT. Protein sequence: CASINRGLNTEAFF.

The chain joins TRBV6-5 to TRBJ2-1; weak D call: TRBD2 (6 bases). Germline assignment: CDR1 MNHEY and CDR2 SVGAGI. CDR3 length: 15 amino acids. V was shortened by 0 bases and J by 4 bases, with 10 bases between the two germline ends. The CDR3 here is CASSYSGGPYNEQFF. In DNA, the CDR3 is TGTGCCAGCAGTTACTCGGGGGGACCTTACAATGAGCAGTTCTTC.

The chain combines TRBV9 with TRBJ1-1; 9 nucleotides match TRBD1. The germline V gene has CDR1 SGDLS and CDR2 YYNGEE. J was trimmed by 5 bases and V by 3 bases; bases with no gene match: 17. The CDR3 consists of 18 residues. This CDR3 is CASSGFGTGRNVWTEAFF. CDR3 nucleotides: TGTGCCAGCAGCGGATTCGGGACAGGGAGAAATGTATGGACTGAAGCTTTCTTT.

V and J are TRBV28 and TRBJ2-1, with 12 bases that match TRBD2. This CDR3 is built from 15 residues. Trimming at V came to 5 bases and at J to 7 bases, leaving 6 bases not matched to a gene. Germline assignment: CDR1 MDHEN and CDR2 SYDVKM. The CDR3 DNA is TGTGCCAGCAGTCGGACTAGCGGGGTGTTTAATGAGCAGTTCTTC. This gives the protein CASSRTSGVFNEQFF.

The chain is built from TRBV10-1 and TRBJ1-1; D ambiguous. The germline V gene encodes CDR1 WNHNN and CDR2 SYGVQD (reference sequence). With 0 bases removed from V and 3 bases from J, the gap between germline ends came to 5 bases. The CDR3 loop spans 13 amino acids. The CDR3 here is CASSESGHTEAFF. The CDR3 region has the DNA TGCGCCAGCAGTGAGTCGGGCCACACTGAAGCTTTCTTT.

This chain joins TRBV7-9 and TRBJ2-7; TRBD1 matches 7 bases. The CDR3 loop spans 16 amino acids. Trimming removed 2 bases from V and 7 bases from J; junction bases left unmatched: 14. Germline V CDR1 and CDR2: SEHNR, FQNEAQ (reference sequence). This CDR3 reads CASSLLLGQGVGEQYF. In DNA, the CDR3 is TGTGCCAGCAGCTTACTTCTCGGGCAGGGGGTCGGGGAGCAGTACTTC.

The table lists this clone with a count of one. The chain is built from TRBV4-1 and TRBJ2-3; 7 nucleotides match TRBD1. CDR1 and CDR2 from the germline V gene are MGHRA and YSYEKL. Trimming took 1 base from V and 4 from J; bases not matched to a gene: 8. CDR3 length: 16 residues. The CDR3: CASSQALGQAADTQYF. CDR3 in DNA: TGCGCCAGCAGCCAAGCTTTAGGACAGGCGGCAGATACGCAGTATTTT.

The chain couples TRBV28 to TRBJ2-7; 11 bases map to TRBD2. The V gene end was trimmed by 5 bases and the J gene end by 4 bases; junction bases not matched to a gene: 13. This CDR3 has 17 amino acids. Germline lookup yields CDR1 MDHEN and CDR2 SYDVKM. The DNA of the CDR3 is TGTGCCAGCAGTCCCGGGACTAGCGGCCCTTGGCGGTACGAGCAGTACTTC. Amino acids: CASSPGTSGPWRYEQYF.

This clone was counted a few times. The chain carries TRBV28 and TRBJ1-3, with a weak D call TRBD1 (5 bases). The germline V and J ends were trimmed by 3 bases and 2 bases, with 8 bases remaining between them. Germline V lookup: CDR1 MDHEN, CDR2 SYDVKM. This CDR3 contains 14 residues. The CDR3 DNA reads TGTGCCAGCAGTTTCGGGGGGGCTGGAAACACCATATATTTT. Its protein is CASSFGGAGNTIYF.

This clone was counted a few times. The chain has TRBV30 and TRBJ1-2, with D perhaps matching TRBD1 (6 bases). Germline loops: CDR1 GTSNPN, CDR2 SVGIG (reference sequence). This CDR3 has 15 residues. Trimming took 1 base from V and 4 from J, leaving 16 bases between them. DNA of the CDR3: TGTGCCTGGAGTGAGGGTACAGGGTCCGCCTATGGCTACACCTTC. Its translation: CAWSEGTGSAYGYTF.

This chain links TRBV4-1 with TRBJ1-2; D is perhaps TRBD1 (5 bases). V gave up 2 bases and J gave up 4 bases, with 17 bases separating them. The CDR3 covers 16 residues. Germline values: CDR1 MGHRA, CDR2 YSYEKL. CDR3 coding DNA: TGCGCCAGCAGCCAATATGGGCAGGGAAGTCGCTATGGCTACACCTTC. Protein product: CASSQYGQGSRYGYTF.

CDR3 amino acids: CASSPHLNDYGYTF. The CDR3 DNA reads as TGCGCCAGCAGCCCCCACCTAAACGACTATGGCTACACCTTC. The chain joins TRBV5-1 to TRBJ1-2; D is unresolved. Trimming pared 4 bases from V and 3 bases from J, leaving 13 bases between. CDR1 and CDR2 from the germline V gene are SGHRS and YFSETQ. This CDR3 has 14 residues.

V usage is TRBV6-5 and J usage is TRBJ2-7; D is possibly TRBD1 (5 bases). The CDR3 length is 13 residues. Looked up from germline, CDR1 is MNHEY and CDR2 is SVGAGI. The V and J ends lost 6 bases and 0 bases respectively, with 9 bases between them. The DNA for the CDR3 is TGTGCCAGCAGCCCGGACAACTCCTACGAGCAGTACTTC. Its protein is CASSPDNSYEQYF.